The source of this T cell receptor beta chain is a study of cytomegalovirus exposure and HLA in healthy donors (dated by TCRdb to 2016 to 2017). Some background on the complete study: According to an earlier analysis of 550 to 700 of the donors, some 180 million T cells yielded 117 million unique TCR beta sequences and 276 Gb of sequence data. An early release covering 550 to 700 HLA-typed donors comprised approximately 290 gigabases of sequencing data and around 80 million unique TCR sequences. Among the roughly 400 genotyped donors, about 85% belonged to the genetic ancestry cluster associated with self-reported Caucasian donors. The study was designed to test whether signatures of past pathogen exposure could be identified by cataloging public T cell receptors. The study profiled the T cell repertoires of under 850 subjects by immunosequencing and related them to cytomegalovirus serostatus. Along with the roughly 710-subject first cohort, a separate validation cohort of over 90 different subjects was used. High-throughput TCR immunosequencing, statistical association of individual TCRs with disease status, and machine learning were combined to predict cytomegalovirus infection status. In a later analysis, previously published TCR beta repertoires from several hundred donors were re-analyzed and high-resolution HLA genotyping was added so that TCR occurrence patterns could be studied. Rather than using new phenotypic data, the later analysis identified candidate immune exposures from TCR beta sequences and from how often those sequences occurred across donors. In an earlier analysis of 550 to 700 of the donors, high-throughput TCR beta sequencing was used to judge whether each TCR beta V gene segment behaved as functional or pseudogenic. Donor age, sex, ethnicity and CMV serostatus were compiled together with the repertoire data. In a later genetic analysis, genome-wide SNP genotypes for 398 of the 666 donors were used, and that subset was treated as a discovery cohort. All discovery cohort repertoires had been generated on a single sequencing platform. Both class I and class II loci were covered by HLA typing, at four-digit resolution. Typing coverage varied by locus: about 629-640 donors for A, B, C, DRB1 and DQB1; roughly 510 for DQA1; about 570 for DPA1; approximately 450 for DPB1. Roughly five DR-DQ haplotypes were handled as single units for association and clustering because linkage in the cohort was strong. Among a few hundred genotyped donors of the cohort, an average of roughly 240,000 unique TCR beta nucleotide sequences were sequenced per donor, about a sixth of them non-productive. Study-level results and caveats: Several of the top co-occurrence clusters appeared to be linked to parvovirus B19, influenza, CMV and Epstein-Barr virus, according to a later analysis. In a later analysis, most CMV-associated TCR beta chains were found to appear HLA-restricted, with HLA associations seemingly driven largely by CMV exposure. Because HLA typing was unavailable for some donors at each locus, only the typed subset was used in association tests. Because counts were too low, seventeen rarely observed V segments, including chromosome 9 orphons, were excluded from the earlier analysis of 587 of the donors. A further reported finding was that TCR beta sequences accurately predicted the HLA-A and HLA-B alleles for most subjects in the first cohort. Roughly uniform sequencing depth across donors was assumed in presence/absence analyses, although this assumption may not hold. In the study, about 150 TCR beta chains were listed as associated with cytomegalovirus. The only immune exposure information available for the cohort was CMV serostatus. Correlated functional status among segregating V segments might be attributable to linkage disequilibrium, but an unknown experimental factor could not be ruled out. In both the original and validation cohorts, the classifier was reported to diagnose cytomegalovirus status with high specificity and sensitivity. An association between a missense DCLRE1C variant and V-gene and J-gene trimming of TCR beta chains was found in a later genetic analysis and replicated in an independent cohort. When HLA alleles, especially DR and DQ, strongly co-occurred, TCR associations were difficult to assign to individual alleles. Some IMGT-functional V segments, including TRBV6-2 and TRBV6-3, could not be distinguished by the 87-base-pair reads and were therefore excluded. In a later analysis, HLA-associated TCR beta chains showed more clonal expansion and lower generation probabilities than non-associated chains that were equally common. In an earlier analysis of some 500 of the donors, most TCR beta V segments were observed in productive rearrangements about 87% or about 30% of the time, broadly matching IMGT annotations. In vitro tests confirmed that a few of the cytomegalovirus-associated TCR beta chains recognize cytomegalovirus antigens. The cohort was sequenced for TCR beta chains only, and without alpha or paired-chain data the features that could be detected were limited. Most TCR sequences were seen in very few donors, while some public TCRs were found in many individuals. The authors suggested that the approach could potentially be extended to other disease states and immunological phenotypes. According to a later analysis, TCR association rates differed among HLA loci, with DRB1 alleles showing the most associated TCRs and HLA-C alleles showing the fewest. Specific HLA alleles were associated with some 15,000 TCR beta sequences at a false discovery rate of 0.05 in a later analysis. The sequencing pipeline was judged likely to have produced a cluster of highly shared sequence variants as a technical artifact. A later genetic analysis reported fewer N-insertions in productive TCRs among donors in an Asian-associated ancestry cluster than the roughly 650-donor mean.

The cohort was made up of 500 to 800 healthy bone marrow donors. Cohort members were all nominally healthy when sampled, although unrecorded immune exposures were likely present. The donor was CMV seropositive and belonged to the group of 270 or so seropositive cohort members. A peripheral blood sample was collected from each donor, and TCR beta sequencing was performed on peripheral blood mononuclear cells. Genomic DNA was extracted from the blood cell samples with the Qiagen DNeasy Blood Extraction Kit. About this clone itself: Its antigen is currently not known. There are no base qualities to consult, and no much larger clone falls within one base.

V is trimmed back by 0 bases and J by 4 bases, and the junction contains 2 bases that no gene match accounts for. Taken from the germline V gene, the CDR1 and CDR2 loops are SGDLS and YYNGEE. From its cysteine to its phenylalanine, the CDR3 spans 15 amino acids. Only the CDR3 portion is preserved as DNA: 45 bases, with reading frame beginning at the first base. Library preparation was by the immunoSEQ multiplex PCR assay. A mixture of 60 forward primers for TCR Vbeta segments and 13 reverse primers for TCR Jbeta segments was used in the multiplex PCR. The CDR3 region of rearranged TCR beta genes was amplified from genomic DNA with a multiplex PCR assay. The amplified TCR beta libraries were sequenced on the Illumina HiSeq System as 87-base-pair reads. The study's own analysis went as follows. A later analysis counted about 80 million unique TCR beta chains across the 666 repertoires, and roughly 10 million of these chains were shared by at least two donors. To remove PCR and sequencing errors, raw reads were error-corrected and collapsed into unique sequences using a nearest-neighbor algorithm that merged closely related sequences. Alignment of CDR3 sequences to IMGT reference sequences was used to assign V, D and J gene segments. For a sequence to be retained, at least a six-nucleotide match to both a V gene segment and a J gene segment was required. A rearrangement was called productive if the CDR3 had no stop codons and remained in frame with V and J, and every other rearrangement was called non-productive. Following IMGT convention, CDR3 was defined as the stretch from the second conserved V-encoded cysteine to the conserved J-encoded phenylalanine. The earlier analysis of about 620 of the donors excluded sequences that lacked an unambiguous match to a single V gene segment. An earlier analysis of some 610 of the donors called V segments functional above 56.7% productive rearrangements and segregating when the between-donor standard deviation exceeded 5%. To diagnose cytomegalovirus status from the catalog of TCR beta chain sequences, a statistical classification framework was built. In a later analysis, V and J genes were assigned by comparing TCR nucleotide sequences against IMGT/GENE-DB human TR gene sequences. The TCRdist pipeline was used in a later analysis to assign CDR3 sequences and most-parsimonious VDJ recombination scenarios. In a later analysis, each TCR beta chain was defined by its CDR3 amino acid sequence together with its V-gene family, and reads lacking a unique V-gene family were excluded. A later analysis removed over 500 highly shared, low-generation-probability nucleotide sequences to deal with suspected cross-contamination and a sequencing artifact. For each public chain, a later analysis derived a clonal expansion index from normalized ranks of inferred template counts within each repertoire. A later analysis computed generation probabilities with a VDJ recombination model fitted to out-of-frame rearrangements, and checked the results against IGoR. In a later analysis, TCR-TCR, TCR-HLA and TCR-CMV co-occurrence was scored with hypergeometric tests, and a repertoire-size bias correction was applied to TCR pairs. A later analysis estimated false discovery rates by permuting HLA or CMV assignments 20 times. A later analysis grouped co-occurring TCRs with DBSCAN, adding TCRdist sequence similarity when clustering within HLA-allele-positive subsets. Repertoires with fewer than 30,000 or more than 120,000 public chains were left out of co-occurrence clustering, as were several repertoires with anomalous nucleotide sharing. In TCRdb, the immuneACCESS table is reduced to in-frame sequences with V and J assigned. These tables do not hold every clone; where another copy was compared, an unresolved V gene accounts for under half, and the others remain unexplained. V, J and clone size were drawn from that table, and D and trimming were deduced from the DNA. The sample table shows 180,000 or so clones, and 80% to 90% are seen once. Roughly 8.8% of the sample goes to the ten largest clones.

The receptor was derived from a man in his late teens or twenties in good health and CMV-seropositive. The chain is assembled from TRBV9 and TRBJ1-1, with 11 bases matching TRBD1. The specimen was PBMCs. The bases are TGTGCCAGCAGCGTAGGGGACAGGGGGGGCACTGAAGCTTTCTTT. Its protein reads: CASSVGDRGGTEAFF.